The sequence of this T cell receptor beta chain was determined in a study of T cell responses to AZD1222 COVID-19 vaccine. Overall study results and limits: Spike-specific TCR breadth and depth were elevated following two AZD1222 doses. No repertoire was sampled before or during the peak T cell response, only after it.

Of note for this clone: Its target is unknown.

The CDR3 loop spans 14 amino acids. V dropped 3 bases and J dropped 4 bases, with 9 bases sitting between them. Per the germline V gene, CDR1 is MNHEY and CDR2 is SMNVEV (reference sequence). Libraries were prepared by immunoSEQ multiplex PCR; TCRdb keeps only in-frame clonotypes and omits some of them. The table shows 150,000 to 200,000 clones, with around 88% occurring only once. The input for sequencing was peripheral blood, taken 28 days after the second AZD1222 dose. This clonotype originated in an adult who received the AZD1222 COVID-19 vaccine. The rearrangement links TRBV27 to TRBJ2-2; the D gene is possibly TRBD2 (6 bases). The CDR3 DNA sequence: TGTGCCAGCAGTTTCCGGGGGAGCACCGGGGAGCTGTTTTTT. This translates into CASSFRGSTGELFF.